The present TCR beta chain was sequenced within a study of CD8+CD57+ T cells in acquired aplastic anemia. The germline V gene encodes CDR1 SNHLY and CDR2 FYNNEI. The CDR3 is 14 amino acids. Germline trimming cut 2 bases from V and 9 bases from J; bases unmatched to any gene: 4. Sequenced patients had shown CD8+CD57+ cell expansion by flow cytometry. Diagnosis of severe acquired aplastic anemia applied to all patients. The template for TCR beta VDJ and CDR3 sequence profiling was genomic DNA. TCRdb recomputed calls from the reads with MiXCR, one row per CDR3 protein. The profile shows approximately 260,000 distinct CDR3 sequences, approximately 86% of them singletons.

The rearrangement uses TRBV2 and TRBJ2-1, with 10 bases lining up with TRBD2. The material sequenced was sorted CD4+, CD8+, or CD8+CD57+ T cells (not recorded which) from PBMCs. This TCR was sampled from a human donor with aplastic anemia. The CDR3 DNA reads TGTGCCAGCAGTGAACGGCTAGCGGGAGCTGAGCAGTTCTTC. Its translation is CASSERLAGAEQFF. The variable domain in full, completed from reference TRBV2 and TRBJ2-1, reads EPEVTQTPSHQVTQMGQEVILRCVPISNHLYFYWYRQILGQKVEFLVSFYNNEISEKSEIFDDQFSVERPDGSNFTLKIRSTKLEDSAMYFCASSERLAGAEQFFGPGTRLTVL.